This T cell receptor (beta chain) was recorded in a study of OX40 agonist ivuxolimab in advanced cancers. Study summary: Among those treated, three patients had partial responses, one with hepatocellular carcinoma and two with cutaneous melanoma.

CDR3 length: 20 amino acids. Trimming at V came to 5 bases and at J to 0 bases, leaving 18 bases not matched to a gene. CDR1 and CDR2 from the germline V gene are SGHNT and YENEEA. Notes on the study in general: Compared with CD4+, CD8+ T cells on average had more expanded clones.

In regard to this clone: No antigen is known for it.

TCRdb's copy holds only in-frame clones and misses some; the assay was immunoSEQ multiplex PCR. The table lists fewer than 80,000 clones, roughly 73% of them singletons. This sequence joins TRBV11-3 and TRBJ2-3; TRBD2 aligns across 9 bases. This clonotype originated in an adult with an advanced solid tumor such as melanoma, head and neck, liver or kidney cancer. The source material was CD4+ or CD8+ T cells sorted from blood, sampled in a trial of the OX40 agonist ivuxolimab. The CDR3 DNA reads TGTGCCAGCAGCACACCGCTTTACCCGGGACTAGCATACAGCACAGATACGCAGTATTTT. Residues: CASSTPLYPGLAYSTDTQYF.